Below, 17 T cell receptor beta chains from the same sample are listed, as sequenced in a study of beta chain features in type 1 diabetes. Overall study results and limits: All four CD4+ subsets of Type 1 diabetes patients contained TCRB CDR3s that were moderately but significantly shorter.

The authors reverse transcribed all of the isolated RNA, so sequencing captured expressed TCRB transcripts. Sequencing was performed with immunoSEQ multiplex PCR; in TCRdb, only in-frame clones are kept and a portion is missing. The table includes about 660,000 clones, about 14% detected once. Their recognized antigens are unknown. The specimen was naive CD4+ T cells from blood. These receptors were collected from a young man with type 1 diabetes.

The J gene is TRBJ2-5, the V gene TRBV27; a possible D gene is TRBD1 (7 bases). The CDR3 totals 12 residues. Germline-derived CDR1 and CDR2 are MNHEY and SMNVEV (reference sequence). V lost 3 bases to trimming and J lost 11 bases, with 13 bases between them. Here the CDR3 DNA reads TGTGCCAGCAGTTTGGTCAGGGGGGAGCAGTACTTC. This gives the protein CASSLVRGEQYF.

There are a few counts of this clone. The chain uses TRBV27 and TRBJ2-2; possibly TRBD1 for D (6 bases). V gave up 8 bases and J gave up 10 bases, with 17 bases separating them. Germline V gives CDR1 MNHEY, CDR2 SMNVEV (reference sequence). This CDR3 is 13 amino acids long. CDR3 protein: CASARQAPSELFF. Here the CDR3 DNA reads TGTGCCAGCGCCCGACAGGCCCCATCGGAGCTGTTTTTT.

In its sample, this clone was seen a few times. The gene calls are TRBV5-1 and TRBJ2-3; no reliable D call. The ends were cut back, 3 bases at V and 3 bases at J, with 14 bases in the middle. Germline V gene data show CDR1 as SGHRS and CDR2 as YFSETQ. The CDR3 has 15 amino acids. DNA for the CDR3: TGCGCCAGCAGCTCCGCACTCCAAGCGACAGATACGCAGTATTTT. This encodes CASSSALQATDTQYF.

The chain employs TRBV25-1 and TRBJ1-1; no definite D call. This CDR3 spans 11 amino acids. Trimming took 3 bases from V and 7 from J, leaving 6 bases between them. Germline assignment: CDR1 MGHDK and CDR2 SYGVNS. The chain's CDR3 is CASSELVEAFF. The CDR3 nucleotides are TGTGCCAGCAGTGAGTTGGTTGAAGCTTTCTTT.

The rearrangement joins TRBV5-4 to TRBJ2-3; 11 positions match TRBD2. Trimming removed 2 bases from V and 9 bases from J; junction bases left unmatched: 5. CDR1 is SGHNT and CDR2 is YYREEE in the germline V gene (reference sequence). This CDR3 has 14 amino acids. CDR3 sequence: CASSFSGGASTQYF. CDR3 DNA: TGTGCCAGCAGCTTTAGCGGGGGGGCCTCCACGCAGTATTTT.

The V gene is TRBV9, the J gene TRBJ1-1; 7 positions match TRBD1. Germline V gives CDR1 SGDLS, CDR2 YYNGEE. The CDR3 has 16 residues. Unmatched junction bases numbered 12, after V lost 4 bases and J lost 3 bases. The chain's CDR3 is CASSTATGFFDTEAFF. In DNA form, the CDR3 reads TGTGCCAGCAGCACCGCGACAGGGTTCTTCGACACTGAAGCTTTCTTT. The variable domain in full, completed from reference TRBV9 and TRBJ1-1, reads DSGVTQTPKHLITATGQRVTLRCSPRSGDLSVYWYQQSLDQGLQFLIQYYNGEERAKGNILERFSAQQFPDLHSELNLSSLELGDSALYFCASSTATGFFDTEAFFGQGTRLTVV.

The chain joins TRBV5-1 to TRBJ2-2; possibly TRBD1 for D (6 bases). V was clipped by 5 bases and J by 2 bases, with 13 bases between them. This CDR3 spans 15 amino acids. From germline, CDR1 is SGHRS and CDR2 YFSETQ. The CDR3 DNA reads TGCGCCAGCAGACCCACAGGGATTAACACCGGGGAGCTGTTTTTT. Its translation: CASRPTGINTGELFF.

This clone has a handful of counts. This rearrangement joins TRBV5-1 to TRBJ1-6; D gene uncertain. Germline lookup yields CDR1 SGHRS and CDR2 YFSETQ. The CDR3 consists of 14 residues. Trimming left V 0 bases short and J 15 bases short, with 16 bases between. The CDR3 DNA sequence: TGCGCCAGCAGCTTGGAGGCAGGCTCGCGGCTCCTCCACTTT. Amino acid sequence: CASSLEAGSRLLHF.

V usage is TRBV7-3 and J usage is TRBJ2-1, with a weak D call TRBD2 (5 bases). The V end was cut by 5 bases, the J end by 0 bases, with 14 bases between. Germline CDR1 and CDR2: SGHTA and FQGTGA. This CDR3 contains 16 residues. The CDR3: CASSSGRAYSYNEQFF. Written as DNA, the CDR3 is TGTGCCAGCAGCAGCGGACGGGCATACTCCTACAATGAGCAGTTCTTC.

The V gene is TRBV11-2, the J gene TRBJ1-6; D possibly corresponds to TRBD1 (6 bases). Trimming pared 0 bases from V and 0 bases from J, leaving 12 bases between. Germline-derived CDR1 and CDR2 are SGHAT and FQNNGV. The CDR3 length is 18 residues. The DNA of the CDR3 is TGTGCCAGCAGCTTAGAGGGGGCGGTTAGCTCCTATAATTCACCCCTCCACTTT. It encodes CASSLEGAVSSYNSPLHF.

This clone was observed a handful of times. The CDR3 nucleotides are TGCAGTGCTAGGGGGCCACTTGAGCAGTTCTTC. It yields the protein CSARGPLEQFF. The chain employs TRBV20-1 and TRBJ2-1; the D gene is possibly TRBD1 (5 bases). The V end was cut by 3 bases, the J end by 9 bases, with 9 bases between. This CDR3 region has 11 residues. CDR1 and CDR2 from the germline V gene are DFQATT and SNEGSKA (reference sequence).

The genes are TRBV28 and TRBJ1-2; D is possibly TRBD1 (5 bases). Deletions cut 7 bases from V and 8 bases from J, with 14 bases between. CDR1 is MDHEN, CDR2 SYDVKM, per germline. The CDR3 spans 12 residues. The chain's CDR3 is CASMGPASGYTF. The DNA of the CDR3 is TGTGCCAGCATGGGACCAGCGAGCGGCTACACCTTC.

This clone showed up just a few times. CDR3 amino acids: CASSLSWRGGDEQFF. The CDR3 nucleotides are TGTGCCAGCAGTTTATCCTGGCGGGGGGGCGATGAGCAGTTCTTC. The rearrangement joins TRBV27 to TRBJ2-1; 9 nucleotides agree with TRBD2. Germline CDR1 is MNHEY and CDR2 is SMNVEV (reference sequence). The CDR3 sequence is 15 residues long. Trimming removed 0 bases from V and 8 bases from J; junction bases left unmatched: 5.

This chain joins TRBV5-1 and TRBJ1-4, with a tentative D call TRBD1 (5 bases). The V end was cut by 4 bases, the J end by 8 bases, with 27 bases between. Germline assignment: CDR1 SGHRS and CDR2 YFSETQ. The CDR3 extends over 18 amino acids. This CDR3 is CASSPLTSLGGLKEKLFF. DNA of the CDR3: TGCGCCAGCAGCCCCCTGACCTCACTTGGGGGTTTGAAGGAAAAACTGTTTTTT.

This clone was found a few times. The chain uses TRBV5-1 and TRBJ2-2; maybe TRBD2 (5 bases). From germline, CDR1 is SGHRS and CDR2 YFSETQ. The CDR3 runs 16 residues. Trimming removed 7 bases from V and 2 bases from J, with 18 bases in between. The DNA for the CDR3 is TGCGCCAGCGCCGGCGAAGGGAGCCCTAACACCGGGGAGCTGTTTTTT. This sequence encodes CASAGEGSPNTGELFF.

Only one count was recorded for this clone. The V and J genes are TRBV29-1 and TRBJ1-4; D unclear. CDR3 length: 12 residues. Germline CDR1 SQVTM, CDR2 ANQGSEA. Trimming stripped 6 bases from V and 5 bases from J, with 10 bases between. The CDR3 spells CSVGSGNEKLFF. Here the CDR3 DNA reads TGCAGCGTGGGATCCGGGAATGAAAAACTGTTTTTT.

This clone was counted a few times. This chain joins TRBV27 and TRBJ1-1; weak D call: TRBD1 (6 bases). V lost 5 bases and J lost 5, with 12 bases in between. The germline CDR1 and CDR2 sequences are MNHEY and SMNVEV (reference sequence). This CDR3 is built from 13 residues. Written as DNA, the CDR3 is TGTGCCAGCAGTCCCTACAGGGTAACTGAAGCTTTCTTT. It yields the protein CASSPYRVTEAFF.